The source of this T cell receptor beta chain is a study of cytomegalovirus exposure and HLA in healthy donors. The CDR3 spans 16 residues. The V and J ends lost 5 bases and 5 bases respectively, with 22 bases between them. Germline V lookup: CDR1 LNHDA, CDR2 SQIVND (reference sequence). A remark on this clone: Its antigen is as yet unknown.

Study conclusions and caveats: The classifier was said to identify cytomegalovirus status with high specificity and sensitivity. Some TCR beta chains (roughly 160 of them) were listed as cytomegalovirus-associated. Rarity held for most TCR sequences, but there were some public TCRs that occurred in many donors.

Profiled with immunoSEQ multiplex PCR; TCRdb holds only in-frame clones, not every one. The sample has some 240,000 clones; approximately 83% are singletons. Separation from the roughly 670-subject first cohort characterized the roughly 130-subject validation cohort, to which the donors belonged. V is TRBV19 and J is TRBJ2-7; possibly TRBD1 for D (6 bases). This TCR came from a woman aged 30 to 39 in good health and CMV-seropositive. The sample was PBMCs. This CDR3 is CASSLGKGQLFDEQYF. Written as DNA, the CDR3 is TGTGCCAGTAGTCTCGGCAAGGGACAATTGTTCGACGAGCAGTACTTC.